This TCR beta chain is drawn from a study of cytomegalovirus exposure and HLA in healthy donors. PCR involved 60 Vbeta and 13 Jbeta primers. Libraries were prepared by immunoSEQ multiplex PCR; TCRdb keeps only in-frame clonotypes and omits some of them. The sample carries some 110,000 clones, 65% to 80% recorded once. The sequence derives from a woman in her thirties or forties in good health and CMV-seropositive. Sequenced sample: PBMCs.

CDR3 coding DNA: TGTGCCAGTGATTCAAGCCGAAACACCATATATTTT. It translates to CASDSSRNTIYF. The J gene is TRBJ1-3, the V gene TRBV19; no firm D call. V dropped 8 bases and J dropped 5 bases, with 10 bases sitting between them. This CDR3 contains 12 residues. Germline-derived CDR1 and CDR2 are LNHDA and SQIVND (reference sequence).